Below, 9 T cell receptor beta chains from the same sample are listed, as sequenced in a study of blood T cell repertoires in COVID-19. TCRdb's table, derived via immunoSEQ multiplex PCR, lists solely in-frame clones and lacks some. The sample lists about 150,000 clones, roughly 90% seen once, with about 4% in the top ten. Source material: peripheral blood. These receptors were obtained from a woman aged 55-69 years with active or convalescent COVID-19.

The rearrangement links TRBV5-1 to TRBJ2-7; TRBD1 aligns across 8 bases. The ends lost 3 bases at V and 2 bases at J; junction bases unmatched: 4. CDR1 SGHRS and CDR2 YFSETQ come from the germline V gene. CDR3 length equals 14 residues. CDR3 loop: CASSYSTGAYEQYF. CDR3 nucleotide sequence: TGCGCCAGCAGCTACTCGACAGGGGCCTACGAGCAGTACTTC. Full variable domain (remainder filled in from reference TRBV5-1 and TRBJ2-7): KAGVTQTPRYLIKTRGQQVTLSCSPISGHRSVSWYQQTPGQGLQFLFEYFSETQRNKGNFPGRFSGRQFSNSRSEMNVSTLELGDSALYLCASSYSTGAYEQYFGPGTRLTVT.

V gene TRBV11-2 combines with J gene TRBJ1-5; perhaps TRBD1 as D (6 bases). Trimming removed 0 bases from V and 7 bases from J, with 13 bases in between. CDR3 length equals 15 residues. Germline assignment: CDR1 SGHAT and CDR2 FQNNGV. CDR3 amino acids: CASSLDQGREQPQHF. CDR3 sequence (DNA): TGTGCCAGCAGCTTAGACCAGGGGCGGGAGCAGCCCCAGCATTTT.

V usage is TRBV30 and J usage is TRBJ1-4, with D perhaps matching TRBD1 (6 bases). Germline V lookup: CDR1 GTSNPN, CDR2 SVGIG (reference sequence). The CDR3 has 15 residues. V dropped 2 bases and J dropped 7 bases, with 17 bases sitting between them. The CDR3 DNA reads TGTGCCTGGAGTCCCAATGAGGGGGGGGTTGAAAAACTGTTTTTT. It encodes CAWSPNEGGVEKLFF.

The chain uses TRBV4-3 and TRBJ2-7; TRBD2 matches 9 bases. The ends lost 1 base at V and 7 bases at J; junction bases unmatched: 5. Germline assignment: CDR1 LGHNA and CDR2 YSLEER. CDR3 length: 14 residues. As DNA, the CDR3 is TGCGCCAGCAGCCAAGGGACTAGCGCAAGGGAGCAGTACTTC. Translating gives CASSQGTSAREQYF.

This chain connects TRBV5-1 to TRBJ2-5; D possibly corresponds to TRBD1 (8 bases). CDR1 is SGHRS, CDR2 YFSETQ, per germline. The CDR3 consists of 17 residues. V was shortened by 2 bases and J by 1 base, with 18 bases between the two germline ends. CDR3 sequence: CASSFGGTGGVQETQYF. In DNA form, the CDR3 reads TGCGCCAGCAGCTTCGGGGGGACAGGAGGTGTCCAAGAGACCCAGTACTTC.

The rearrangement uses TRBV7-2 and TRBJ2-7; 9 bases are shared with TRBD2. Germline trimming cut 0 bases from V and 3 bases from J; bases unmatched to any gene: 3. The CDR3 loop spans 15 amino acids. CDR1 is SGHTA, CDR2 FQGNSA, per germline. The DNA of the CDR3 is TGTGCCAGCAGCTTAGCGAGCGGGGGGTTCTACGAGCAGTACTTC. Translated, it gives CASSLASGGFYEQYF.

The chain uses TRBV7-2 and TRBJ2-5; the match to TRBD2 covers 11 bases. This CDR3 is built from 14 residues. Germline V lookup: CDR1 SGHTA, CDR2 FQGNSA. J was trimmed by 9 bases and V by 4 bases; bases with no gene match: 7. In DNA, the CDR3 is TGTGCCAGCAGCTCACTGGGTAGCGGGGGGGCCCAGTACTTC. It specifies CASSSLGSGGAQYF.

The gene calls are TRBV7-2 and TRBJ1-1; tentative D call: TRBD1 (5 bases). V lost 2 bases and J lost 10, with 11 bases in between. The CDR3 consists of 12 residues. Germline V gene data show CDR1 as SGHTA and CDR2 as FQGNSA. Here the CDR3 DNA reads TGTGCCAGCAGCTTACCAGGGCCGGTAGCTTTCTTT. It is translated as CASSLPGPVAFF.

The rearrangement joins TRBV4-3 to TRBJ1-6, with D uncertain. Germline V gene lookup returns CDR1 LGHNA and CDR2 YSLEER. Trimming took 1 base from V and 8 from J, leaving 15 bases between them. The CDR3 length is 16 residues. CDR3: CASSQGRGFRDSPLHF. DNA for the CDR3: TGCGCCAGCAGCCAAGGGCGCGGGTTCAGAGATTCACCCCTCCACTTT.